This TCR beta chain was sequenced in a study of OX40 agonist ivuxolimab in advanced cancers. The CDR3 consists of 15 residues. CDR1 and CDR2 (germline): MDHEN, SYDVKM. With V trimmed by 2 bases and J by 3 bases, 3 bases remained unmatched. Assay used: immunoSEQ multiplex PCR; TCRdb lists only in-frame clones, some missing. This sample carries 55,000 to 65,000 clones, approximately 81% of them seen once, and the ten largest clones take 4%. This TCR was recovered from an adult with an advanced solid tumor such as melanoma, head and neck, liver or kidney cancer. The sample consisted of CD4+ or CD8+ T cells sorted from blood, taken in a trial of the OX40 agonist ivuxolimab. This rearrangement joins TRBV28 to TRBJ2-7; 11 nucleotides agree with TRBD2. This CDR3 is CASSLTSGSSYEQYF. CDR3 nucleotides: TGTGCCAGCAGTTTAACTAGCGGGAGTAGCTACGAGCAGTACTTC.